A selection of T cell receptor beta chains follows, all from one sample in a study of blood T cell repertoires in COVID-19. Produced via immunoSEQ multiplex PCR; TCRdb's table is partial and in-frame only. The sample includes approximately 470,000 clones, approximately 86% of them seen just once. The source material was PBMCs or T cells enriched from blood (not recorded which). All receptors derive from a woman between 18 and 29 years old who had recovered from COVID-19. CDR3s include the opening cysteine and the closing phenylalanine or tryptophan.

TRBV7-6,TRBJ1-4,CASSFTEGKLFF
TRBV3-1/TRBV3-2,TRBJ2-7,CASSHRPPQGKVTYEQYF
TRBV5-6,TRBJ1-5,CASSFGTDSNQPQHF
TRBV2,TRBJ2-7,CASGGTSYEQYF
TRBV6-5,TRBJ1-1,CASSFRGLGNTEAFF
TRBV24-1,TRBJ1-1,CATRKTGNTEAFF
TRBV5-1,TRBJ1-1,CASSTQQGEWDTEAFF
TRBV9,TRBJ1-1,CASSAGFVNTEAFF
TRBV30,TRBJ1-2,CAWRGTGSSGYTF
TRBV30,TRBJ1-6,CAWTRSEGSYNSPLHF
TRBV12-3/TRBV12-4,TRBJ2-7,CATGRGERYEQYF
TRBV7-6,TRBJ2-6,CASSSGQGVSGANVLTF
TRBV7-9,TRBJ1-2,CASRIIQGDADGYTF
TRBV5-1,TRBJ1-4,CASSSGQGATNEKLFF
TRBV28,TRBJ2-2,CASSFYSGTDNTGELFF
TRBV18,TRBJ1-1,CASSPTGDTEAFF
TRBV7-9,TRBJ1-1,CASILTVNTEAFF
TRBV19,TRBJ2-5,CASSARSQGLAGGETQYF
TRBV6-5,TRBJ1-3,CASSSPWGVKGNTIYF
TRBV6-5,TRBJ1-1,CASTHRGARTEAFF
TRBV5-6,TRBJ2-5,CASSRPTGGGQETQYF
TRBV20-1,TRBJ2-5,CSASTSGAQYF
TRBV24-1,TRBJ2-7,CATSDPRTGGNEQYF